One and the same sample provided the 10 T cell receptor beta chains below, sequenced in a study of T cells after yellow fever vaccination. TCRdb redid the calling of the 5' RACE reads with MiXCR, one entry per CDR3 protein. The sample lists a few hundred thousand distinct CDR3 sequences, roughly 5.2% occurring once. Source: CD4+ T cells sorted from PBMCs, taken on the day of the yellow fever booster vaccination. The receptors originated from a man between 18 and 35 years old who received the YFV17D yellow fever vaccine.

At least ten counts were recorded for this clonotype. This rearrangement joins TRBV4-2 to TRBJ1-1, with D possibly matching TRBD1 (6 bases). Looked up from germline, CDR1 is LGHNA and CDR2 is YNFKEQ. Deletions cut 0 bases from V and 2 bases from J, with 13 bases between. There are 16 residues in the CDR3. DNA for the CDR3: TGTGCCAGCAGCCAAGATAGGGGGGGGAGAAACACTGAAGCTTTCTTT. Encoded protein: CASSQDRGGRNTEAFF.

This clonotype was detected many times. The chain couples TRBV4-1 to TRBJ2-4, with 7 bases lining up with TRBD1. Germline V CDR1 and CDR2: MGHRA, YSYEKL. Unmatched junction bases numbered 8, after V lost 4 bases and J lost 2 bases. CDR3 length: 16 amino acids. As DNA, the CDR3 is TGCGCCAGCAGCCTCGACCAGGGGGATTCCAAAAACATTCAGTACTTC. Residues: CASSLDQGDSKNIQYF.

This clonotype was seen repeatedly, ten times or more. CDR3 DNA: TGCAGTGCTGGGGCACAGGGATTTCCTAGCAATCAGCCCCAGCATTTT. It codes for CSAGAQGFPSNQPQHF. The V and J genes are TRBV20-1 and TRBJ1-5; D possibly corresponds to TRBD1 (6 bases). Germline V gives CDR1 DFQATT, CDR2 SNEGSKA (reference sequence). CDR3 size: 16 residues. V was trimmed by 5 bases and J by 0 bases, leaving 17 bases between them.

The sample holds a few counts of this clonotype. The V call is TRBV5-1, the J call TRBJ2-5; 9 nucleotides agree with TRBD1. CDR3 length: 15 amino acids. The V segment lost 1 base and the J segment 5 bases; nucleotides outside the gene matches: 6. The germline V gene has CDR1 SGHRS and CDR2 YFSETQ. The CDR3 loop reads CASSLQQGAGETQYF. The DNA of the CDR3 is TGCGCCAGCAGCTTGCAACAGGGGGCCGGGGAGACCCAGTACTTC.

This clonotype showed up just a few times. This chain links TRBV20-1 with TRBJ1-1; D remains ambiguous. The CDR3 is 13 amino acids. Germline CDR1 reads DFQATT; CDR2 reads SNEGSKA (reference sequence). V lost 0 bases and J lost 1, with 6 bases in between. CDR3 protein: CSAREASNTEAFF. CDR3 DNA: TGCAGTGCTAGAGAAGCGTCGAACACTGAAGCTTTCTTT.

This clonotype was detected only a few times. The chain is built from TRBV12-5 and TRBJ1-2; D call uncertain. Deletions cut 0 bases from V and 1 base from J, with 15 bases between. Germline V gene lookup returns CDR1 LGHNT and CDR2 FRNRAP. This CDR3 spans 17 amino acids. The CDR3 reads CASGLVLSPGDNYGYTF. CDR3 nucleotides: TGTGCTAGTGGTTTGGTACTAAGTCCCGGAGATAACTATGGCTACACCTTC.

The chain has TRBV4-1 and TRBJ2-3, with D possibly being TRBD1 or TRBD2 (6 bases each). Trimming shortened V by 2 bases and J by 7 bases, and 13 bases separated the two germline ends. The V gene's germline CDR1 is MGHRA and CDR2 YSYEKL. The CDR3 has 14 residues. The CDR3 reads CASSQIGGPNTQYF. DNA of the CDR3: TGCGCCAGCAGCCAAATAGGGGGGCCGAATACGCAGTATTTT.

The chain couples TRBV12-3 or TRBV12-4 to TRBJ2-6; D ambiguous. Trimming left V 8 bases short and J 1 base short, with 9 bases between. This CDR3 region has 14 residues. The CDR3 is CASSKGSGANVLTF. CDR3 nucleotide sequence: TGTGCCAGCTCGAAAGGTTCTGGGGCCAACGTCCTGACTTTC.

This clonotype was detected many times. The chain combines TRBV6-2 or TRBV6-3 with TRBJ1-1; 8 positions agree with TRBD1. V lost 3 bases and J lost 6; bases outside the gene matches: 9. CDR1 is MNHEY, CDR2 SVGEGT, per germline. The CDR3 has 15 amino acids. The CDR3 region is CASSYTTGGSAEAFF. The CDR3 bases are TGTGCCAGCAGTTATACTACAGGGGGTAGCGCTGAAGCTTTCTTT.

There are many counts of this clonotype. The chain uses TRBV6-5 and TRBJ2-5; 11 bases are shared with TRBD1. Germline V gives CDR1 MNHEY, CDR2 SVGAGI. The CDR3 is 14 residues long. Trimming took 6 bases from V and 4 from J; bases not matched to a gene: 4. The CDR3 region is CASRRTGGTETQYF. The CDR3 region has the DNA TGTGCCAGCAGACGGACAGGGGGCACAGAGACCCAGTACTTC.